Listed here are 10 T cell receptor beta chains from one sample, sequenced in a study of T cell responses to AZD1222 COVID-19 vaccine. Profiling relied on immunoSEQ multiplex PCR, and the TCRdb table lists in-frame clones only, not all of them. This table holds some 65,000 clones, less than 85% found once. The specimen comprised peripheral blood, sampled on day 0 of MenACWY control vaccination. The receptors come from an adult in good health.

V and J are TRBV24-1 and TRBJ2-1, with 10 positions matching TRBD2. J was trimmed by 2 bases and V by 10 bases; bases with no gene match: 7. The CDR3 is 15 amino acids. Germline CDR1 and CDR2: KGHDR and SFDVKD. In DNA form, the CDR3 reads TGTGCCACTCGACCTAGCGGGGGCCCCTACAATGAGCAGTTCTTC. The encoded protein is CATRPSGGPYNEQFF.

This chain connects TRBV3-1 (or the pseudogene TRBV3-2) to TRBJ2-5; 8 bases are a match to TRBD2. Germline CDR1 reads LGHDT; CDR2 reads YNNKEL (reference sequence). V was clipped by 4 bases and J by 2 bases; unmatched bases: 12. The CDR3 loop spans 17 amino acids. The CDR3 loop reads CASSLFSGGRGQETQYF. CDR3 coding DNA: TGTGCCAGCAGCCTCTTCAGCGGGGGACGGGGACAAGAGACCCAGTACTTC.

This clone was counted only a few times. The chain links TRBV4-2 to TRBJ1-5, with 7 bases fitting TRBD1. The junction had 6 bases not matched to a gene; V was cut back by 6 bases and J by 1 base. The CDR3 is 15 residues long. Germline loops: CDR1 LGHNA, CDR2 YNFKEQ. The CDR3 DNA sequence: TGTGCCAGCAGACGTGACAGGGAAAGCAATCAGCCCCAGCATTTT. Residues: CASRRDRESNQPQHF.

The chain uses TRBV5-4 and TRBJ2-1, with D unclear. V was clipped by 4 bases and J by 3 bases, with 8 bases between them. The germline CDR1 and CDR2 sequences are SGHNT and YYREEE (reference sequence). This CDR3 spans 13 amino acids. The CDR3 loop reads CASSDRFYNEQFF. The DNA of the CDR3 is TGTGCCAGCAGCGATAGGTTCTACAATGAGCAGTTCTTC.

This chain connects TRBV19 to TRBJ1-2; TRBD1 matches at 10 bases. Germline V CDR1 and CDR2: LNHDA, SQIVND (reference sequence). The CDR3 loop spans 15 amino acids. Germline trimming cut 3 bases from V and 8 bases from J; bases unmatched to any gene: 9. The CDR3 DNA is TGTGCCAGTAGTATTCTTTCTGACAGGGGGCACGGCTACACCTTC. Translation: CASSILSDRGHGYTF.

The chain recombines TRBV9 with TRBJ2-1; D is perhaps TRBD2 (5 bases). The ends were cut back, 6 bases at V and 8 bases at J, with 18 bases in the middle. Germline V gives CDR1 SGDLS, CDR2 YYNGEE. The CDR3 extends over 14 amino acids. CDR3 nucleotides: TGTGCCAGCATGGGGTTAAGCGGATCATATGAGCAGTTCTTC. Its protein is CASMGLSGSYEQFF.

This sequence joins TRBV3-1 (or the pseudogene TRBV3-2) and TRBJ2-5; the match to TRBD2 covers 12 bases. The CDR3 extends over 18 amino acids. The V gene's germline CDR1 is LGHDT and CDR2 YNNKEL (reference sequence). The V and J ends lost 1 base and 2 bases, in that order; junction bases with no gene match: 8. For the CDR3, the DNA is TGTGCCAGCAGCCAAGGTACCCTAGCGGGGGGGCTTCAAGAGACCCAGTACTTC. The encoded protein is CASSQGTLAGGLQETQYF.

This rearrangement joins TRBV19 to TRBJ1-5; 10 nucleotides align to TRBD1. This CDR3 contains 16 residues. V was clipped by 2 bases and J by 5 bases; unmatched bases: 6. CDR1 and CDR2 (germline): LNHDA, SQIVND (reference sequence). The CDR3 loop is CASSIQSGTGDQPQHF. Here the CDR3 DNA reads TGTGCCAGTAGTATACAGTCCGGGACAGGGGATCAGCCCCAGCATTTT.

The V call is TRBV12-3 or TRBV12-4, the J call TRBJ2-2; D call uncertain. The CDR3 has 13 amino acids. With 6 bases removed from V and 3 bases from J, the gap between germline ends came to 8 bases. The CDR3 sequence is CASSYLDTGELFF. The CDR3 nucleotides are TGTGCCAGCAGCTACTTGGACACCGGGGAGCTGTTTTTT.

This sequence joins TRBV6-5 and TRBJ1-6; no definite D call. Trimming pared 5 bases from V and 0 bases from J, leaving 2 bases between. From germline, CDR1 is MNHEY and CDR2 SVGAGI. CDR3 length: 13 residues. The CDR3 sequence is CASSRSYNSPLHF. The CDR3 DNA follows: TGTGCCAGCAGTCGCTCCTATAATTCACCCCTCCACTTT.